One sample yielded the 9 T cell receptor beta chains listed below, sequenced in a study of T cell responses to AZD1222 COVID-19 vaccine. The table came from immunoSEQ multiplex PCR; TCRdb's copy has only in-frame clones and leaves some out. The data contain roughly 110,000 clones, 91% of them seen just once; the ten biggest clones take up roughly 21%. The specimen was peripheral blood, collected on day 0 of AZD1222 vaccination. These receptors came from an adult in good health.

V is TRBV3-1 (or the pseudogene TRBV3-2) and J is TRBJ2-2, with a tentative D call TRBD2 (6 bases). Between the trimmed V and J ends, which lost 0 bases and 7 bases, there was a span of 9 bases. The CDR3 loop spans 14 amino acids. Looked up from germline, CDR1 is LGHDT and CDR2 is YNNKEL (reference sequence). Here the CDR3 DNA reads TGTGCCAGCAGCCAAGAATGGGGGGTCGGGGAGCTGTTTTTT. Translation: CASSQEWGVGELFF.

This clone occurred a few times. The CDR3 sequence is CASSGTGGSYNSPLHF. In DNA form, the CDR3 reads TGTGCCAGCAGTGGGACGGGGGGTTCCTATAATTCACCCCTCCACTTT. This chain joins TRBV6-1 and TRBJ1-6; D possibly corresponds to TRBD1 (5 bases). The CDR3 totals 16 residues. Trimming took off 4 bases at V and 1 base at J, with 11 bases between the two ends. Germline V CDR1 and CDR2: MNHNS, SASEGT.

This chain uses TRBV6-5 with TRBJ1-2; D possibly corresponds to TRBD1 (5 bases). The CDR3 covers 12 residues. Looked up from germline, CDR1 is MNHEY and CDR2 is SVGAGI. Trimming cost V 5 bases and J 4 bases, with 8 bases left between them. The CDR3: CASSTGVYGYTF. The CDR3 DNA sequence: TGTGCCAGCAGTACAGGTGTCTATGGCTACACCTTC.

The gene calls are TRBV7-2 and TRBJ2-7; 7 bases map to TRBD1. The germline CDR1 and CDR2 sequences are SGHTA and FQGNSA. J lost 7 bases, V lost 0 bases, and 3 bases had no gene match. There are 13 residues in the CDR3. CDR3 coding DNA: TGTGCCAGCAGCTTAGCAGGGGGCAGGGAGCAGTACTTC. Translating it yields CASSLAGGREQYF. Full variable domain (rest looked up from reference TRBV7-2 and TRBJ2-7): GAGVSQSPSNKVTEKGKDVELRCDPISGHTALYWYRQSLGQGLEFLIYFQGNSAPDKSGLPSDRFSAERTGGSVSTLTIQRTQQEDSAVYLCASSLAGGREQYFGPGTRLTVT.

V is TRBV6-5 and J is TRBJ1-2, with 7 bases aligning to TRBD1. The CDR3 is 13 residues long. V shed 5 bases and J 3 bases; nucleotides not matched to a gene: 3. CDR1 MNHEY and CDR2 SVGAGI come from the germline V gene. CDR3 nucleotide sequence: TGTGCCAGCAGTCCCGACAGGGACTATGGCTACACCTTC. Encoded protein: CASSPDRDYGYTF.

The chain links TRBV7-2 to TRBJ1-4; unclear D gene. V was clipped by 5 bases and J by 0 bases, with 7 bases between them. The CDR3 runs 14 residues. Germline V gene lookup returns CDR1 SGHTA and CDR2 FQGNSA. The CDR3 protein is CASSVVATNEKLFF. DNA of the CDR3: TGTGCCAGCAGCGTAGTAGCAACTAATGAAAAACTGTTTTTT.

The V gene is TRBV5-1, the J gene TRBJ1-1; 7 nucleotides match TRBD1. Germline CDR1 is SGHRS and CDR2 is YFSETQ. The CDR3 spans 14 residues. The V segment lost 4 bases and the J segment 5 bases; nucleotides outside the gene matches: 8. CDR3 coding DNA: TGCGCCAGCAGCCTCGACAGGGAGGGAACTGAAGCTTTCTTT. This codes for CASSLDREGTEAFF.

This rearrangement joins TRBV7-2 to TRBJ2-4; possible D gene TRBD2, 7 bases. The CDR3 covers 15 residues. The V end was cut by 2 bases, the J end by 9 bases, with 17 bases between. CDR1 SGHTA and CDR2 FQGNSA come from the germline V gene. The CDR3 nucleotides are TGTGCCAGCAGCTTAATTGTTGGGAGGGGGGGCATTCAGTACTTC. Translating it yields CASSLIVGRGGIQYF.

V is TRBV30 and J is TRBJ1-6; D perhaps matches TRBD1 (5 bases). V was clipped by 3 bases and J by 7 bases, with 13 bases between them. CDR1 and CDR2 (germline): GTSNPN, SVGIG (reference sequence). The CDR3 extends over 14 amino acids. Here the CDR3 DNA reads TGTGCCTGGAGGCCGGGACGGAGAAATTCACCCCTCCACTTT. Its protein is CAWRPGRRNSPLHF.